What follows are 24 T cell receptor beta chains derived from one specimen sequenced in a study of T cell responses to AZD1222 COVID-19 vaccine. The table came from immunoSEQ multiplex PCR; TCRdb's copy has only in-frame clones and leaves some out. The sample has around 86,000 clones, 90% seen once. Specimen: peripheral blood, collected on day 0 of AZD1222 vaccination. All receptors derive from an adult in good health.

The rearrangement joins TRBV12-3 or TRBV12-4 to TRBJ1-5, with D possibly matching TRBD1 (5 bases). There are 13 residues in the CDR3. Trimming took 1 base from V and 5 from J, leaving 6 bases between them. CDR3 nucleotides: TGTGCCAGCAGTTTAGGGGGGGATCAGCCCCAGCATTTT. Encoded protein: CASSLGGDQPQHF.

This clone was counted only a few times. This chain links TRBV9 with TRBJ2-3; 11 nucleotides match TRBD2. With 0 bases clipped from V and 0 bases from J, the junction kept 6 bases outside the gene matches. This CDR3 is built from 18 residues. The germline V gene encodes CDR1 SGDLS and CDR2 YYNGEE. This CDR3 is CASSVAASGGLSTDTQYF. DNA for the CDR3: TGTGCCAGCAGCGTAGCGGCTAGCGGGGGGCTGAGCACAGATACGCAGTATTTT.

The chain has TRBV12-3 or TRBV12-4 and TRBJ1-4; unclear D gene. V lost 2 bases, J lost 4 bases, and 5 bases lay in between. The CDR3 is 13 amino acids. CDR3 amino acids: CASSLRINEKLFF. CDR3 sequence (DNA): TGTGCCAGCAGTTTAAGGATTAATGAAAAACTGTTTTTT.

V usage is TRBV7-9 and J usage is TRBJ1-2, with D possibly matching TRBD1 (5 bases). The CDR3 consists of 12 residues. Germline V gene data show CDR1 as SEHNR and CDR2 as FQNEAQ (reference sequence). V lost 5 bases to trimming and J lost 2 bases, with 6 bases between them. The CDR3 DNA follows: TGTGCCAGCAGCCGACAGAACTATGGCTACACCTTC. Translated: CASSRQNYGYTF.

This chain links TRBV30 with TRBJ2-5; 8 bases match TRBD2. The germline CDR1 and CDR2 sequences are GTSNPN and SVGIG (reference sequence). The CDR3 is made up of 13 amino acids. The junction had 7 bases not matched to a gene; V was cut back by 7 bases and J by 3 bases. CDR3 sequence reads: CASSGGGEETQYF. The DNA for the CDR3 is TGTGCCTCCTCCGGGGGGGGCGAAGAGACCCAGTACTTC.

The genes are TRBV29-1 and TRBJ1-2; 7 bases map to TRBD1. Trimming took 7 bases from V and 5 from J; bases not matched to a gene: 7. The germline CDR1 and CDR2 sequences are SQVTM and ANQGSEA. The CDR3 loop spans 12 amino acids. The CDR3, as DNA: TGCAGCGACAGGACAGGCCCTTATGGCTACACCTTC. Its translation: CSDRTGPYGYTF.

V is TRBV9 and J is TRBJ1-2; 7 nucleotides align to TRBD1. The CDR3 contains 12 residues. J gave up 8 bases and V 3 bases, and 4 bases lay outside the gene matches. Germline V gene sequence: CDR1 SGDLS, CDR2 YYNGEE. CDR3 DNA sequence: TGTGCCAGCAGCGCCACAGGGGTGGGCTACACCTTC. Translating gives CASSATGVGYTF.

DNA for the CDR3: TGTGCCAGCAGCCCCGGGTTGGGTCCTTATGGCTACACCTTC. Protein product: CASSPGLGPYGYTF. The J gene is TRBJ1-2, the V gene TRBV11-2; D is uncertain. This CDR3 comprises 14 residues. The germline V gene has CDR1 SGHAT and CDR2 FQNNGV. With 5 bases removed from V and 5 bases from J, the gap between germline ends came to 15 bases.

The CDR3 region is CASSLVAGEGWFF. The DNA of the CDR3 is TGTGCCAGCAGCTTAGTAGCGGGGGAGGGTTGGTTCTTC. The chain uses TRBV7-9 and TRBJ2-1, with 9 nucleotides matching TRBD2. This CDR3 has 13 amino acids. Unmatched junction bases numbered 7, after V lost 1 base and J lost 15 bases. The germline CDR1 and CDR2 sequences are SEHNR and FQNEAQ (reference sequence).

The CDR3 protein is CASSSDGHNQPQHF. CDR3 nucleotide sequence: TGTGCCAGCAGCTCTGACGGGCACAATCAGCCCCAGCATTTT. The V call is TRBV7-2, the J call TRBJ1-5, with D uncertain. Germline V gene sequence: CDR1 SGHTA, CDR2 FQGNSA. V was clipped by 4 bases and J by 3 bases, with 10 bases between them. The CDR3 runs to 14 residues.

V gene TRBV5-1 combines with J gene TRBJ2-1; D gene uncertain. Trimming removed 0 bases from V and 12 bases from J, with 13 bases in between. CDR1 is SGHRS, CDR2 YFSETQ, per germline. The CDR3 extends over 13 amino acids. The CDR3 sequence is CASSLVGSDGQFF. The CDR3 region has the DNA TGCGCCAGCAGCTTGGTAGGGTCGGATGGGCAGTTCTTC.

This rearrangement joins TRBV30 to TRBJ1-3; TRBD1 matches 8 bases. Per germline, CDR1 GTSNPN and CDR2 SVGIG (reference sequence). After removal of 3 bases from V and 9 bases from J, the junction contained 16 bases not matched to a gene. CDR3 length: 16 amino acids. CDR3 sequence: CAWRHTDRGEFSTIYF. The DNA of the CDR3 is TGTGCCTGGAGACATACCGACAGGGGAGAATTTAGCACCATATATTTT.

The chain recombines TRBV30 with TRBJ1-1; D is unresolved. The CDR3 has 15 amino acids. Per germline, CDR1 GTSNPN and CDR2 SVGIG (reference sequence). V was trimmed by 0 bases and J by 0 bases, leaving 11 bases between them. The CDR3 DNA reads TGTGCCTGGAGTGTACTGGGAGGGCTGAACACTGAAGCTTTCTTT. It is translated as CAWSVLGGLNTEAFF. Combining the CDR3 with reference TRBV30 and TRBJ1-1 gives the whole variable domain SQTIHQWPATLVQPVGSPLSLECTVEGTSNPNLYWYRQAAGRGLQLLFYSVGIGQISSEVPQNLSASRPQDRQFILSSKKLLLSDSGFYLCAWSVLGGLNTEAFFGQGTRLTVV.

This clone showed up just a few times. This rearrangement joins TRBV18 to TRBJ2-3; perhaps TRBD1 as D (5 bases). Trimming shortened V by 5 bases and J by 4 bases, and 16 bases separated the two germline ends. This CDR3 spans 15 amino acids. Germline CDR1 KGHSH, CDR2 LQKENI. The CDR3 nucleotides read TGTGCCAGCTCATCCAGGGCGCAGAACTCAGATACGCAGTATTTT. Translation: CASSSRAQNSDTQYF.

V gene TRBV9 combines with J gene TRBJ2-3; TRBD2 aligns across 9 bases. CDR3 size: 16 residues. V shed 0 bases and J 5 bases; nucleotides not matched to a gene: 7. Germline V gene lookup returns CDR1 SGDLS and CDR2 YYNGEE. As DNA, the CDR3 is TGTGCCAGCAGCGTAGGGGCTAGCGGGGTTGGAGATACGCAGTATTTT. It yields the protein CASSVGASGVGDTQYF.

The chain recombines TRBV7-2 with TRBJ1-2; D unclear. CDR1 is SGHTA and CDR2 is FQGNSA in the germline V gene. CDR3 length: 14 residues. V lost 1 base and J 1 base, leaving 7 bases between the germline ends. The CDR3 region has the DNA TGTGCCAGCAGCTTAGGTCCTAGTAACTATGGCTACACCTTC. It specifies CASSLGPSNYGYTF.

The sample holds a few counts of this clone. The V and J genes are TRBV2 and TRBJ2-7; 7 bases agree with TRBD2. The germline gives CDR1 SNHLY, CDR2 FYNNEI. The junction had 10 bases not matched to a gene; V was cut back by 4 bases and J by 7 bases. The CDR3 has 14 residues. CDR3 nucleotides: TGTGCCAGCAGTGTGACTAGCTCCCCTGGGGAGCAGTACTTC. It translates to CASSVTSSPGEQYF.

The rearrangement links TRBV6-4 to TRBJ2-2; 11 bases align to TRBD1. The CDR3 is 15 amino acids. The trim removed 2 bases at V and 4 bases at J, leaving 0 bases unmatched. In germline, CDR1 is MRHNA, CDR2 SNTAGT. CDR3 coding DNA: TGTGCCAGCAGTGACGGGACAGGGGGCACCGGGGAGCTGTTTTTT. It specifies CASSDGTGGTGELFF.

This clone was detected once. V usage is TRBV4-3 and J usage is TRBJ2-7; D is undetermined. This CDR3 has 13 residues. Germline V gene data show CDR1 as LGHNA and CDR2 as YSLEER. V lost 5 bases, J lost 3 bases, and 11 bases lay in between. In DNA form, the CDR3 reads TGCGCCAGCAGCGTAGGACGGAACTACGAGCAGTACTTC. Amino acids: CASSVGRNYEQYF.

The chain uses TRBV7-2 and TRBJ1-5; D might be TRBD1 (5 bases). This CDR3 has 14 amino acids. CDR1 SGHTA and CDR2 FQGNSA come from the germline V gene. V was cut by 5 bases and J by 6 bases, with 14 bases left in between. The CDR3 protein is CASSPDGGGQPQHF. The CDR3 DNA sequence: TGTGCCAGCAGCCCCGATGGGGGAGGTCAGCCCCAGCATTTT.

The chain is built from TRBV19 and TRBJ2-3; D is perhaps TRBD1 (6 bases). There are 15 residues in the CDR3. CDR1 is LNHDA and CDR2 is SQIVND in the germline V gene (reference sequence). Trimming removed 4 bases from V and 1 base from J, with 12 bases in between. The CDR3 spells CASSRGRQGTDTQYF. CDR3 DNA: TGTGCCAGTAGTAGAGGGAGACAGGGCACAGATACGCAGTATTTT.

This rearrangement joins TRBV28 to TRBJ1-1; 7 bases agree with TRBD1. The junction had 9 bases not matched to a gene; V was cut back by 2 bases and J by 3 bases. The CDR3 is 16 amino acids. The germline CDR1 and CDR2 sequences are MDHEN and SYDVKM. CDR3 in amino acids: CASSLPHGTGDTEAFF. DNA of the CDR3: TGTGCCAGCAGTTTACCCCACGGAACAGGGGACACTGAAGCTTTCTTT.

The V gene is TRBV19, the J gene TRBJ1-6, with D unclear. CDR3 length: 16 amino acids. Germline V gene sequence: CDR1 LNHDA, CDR2 SQIVND (reference sequence). Trimming took off 3 bases at V and 0 bases at J, with 9 bases between the two ends. The CDR3 protein is CASSMLGSSYNSPLHF. CDR3 in DNA: TGTGCCAGTAGTATGTTGGGGAGCTCCTATAATTCACCCCTCCACTTT.

The chain is built from TRBV3-1 (or the pseudogene TRBV3-2) and TRBJ1-5, with D possibly being TRBD1 (5 bases). The V end lost 1 base, the J end lost 3 bases, and 13 bases lay between the germline ends. The CDR3 covers 16 residues. Germline CDR1 reads LGHDT; CDR2 reads YNNKEL (reference sequence). The CDR3 sequence is CASSQGRVVFNQPQHF. The DNA of the CDR3 is TGTGCCAGCAGCCAAGGCAGGGTGGTATTCAATCAGCCCCAGCATTTT.